This T cell receptor beta chain derives from a study of read filtering for tumor transcriptome and immune sequencing. Molecular barcoded adaptors covering alpha/delta and beta/gamma chains were used on around 400 ng RNA. TCRdb passed the reads through MiXCR, listing each CDR3 protein once. The table lists about 30,000 distinct CDR3 sequences, approximately 17% of them singletons. Details on this clonotype: The antigen is not known.

CDR1 and CDR2 (germline): SGHTA, FQGNSA. Trimming left V 3 bases short and J 6 bases short, with 12 bases between. The CDR3 length is 13 residues. Regarding the study as a whole: Sorted CD138-negative bone marrow cells were not purified T cells.

The sequence was collected from a donor over 35 with multiple myeloma. This chain uses TRBV7-2 with TRBJ2-7, with a tentative D call TRBD1 (6 bases). Sequences were obtained from a population of CD138-negative cells sorted from bone marrow. CDR3 bases: TGTGCCAGCAGCTTTTCGCAGGGGACCGAGCAGTACTTC. It translates to CASSFSQGTEQYF.